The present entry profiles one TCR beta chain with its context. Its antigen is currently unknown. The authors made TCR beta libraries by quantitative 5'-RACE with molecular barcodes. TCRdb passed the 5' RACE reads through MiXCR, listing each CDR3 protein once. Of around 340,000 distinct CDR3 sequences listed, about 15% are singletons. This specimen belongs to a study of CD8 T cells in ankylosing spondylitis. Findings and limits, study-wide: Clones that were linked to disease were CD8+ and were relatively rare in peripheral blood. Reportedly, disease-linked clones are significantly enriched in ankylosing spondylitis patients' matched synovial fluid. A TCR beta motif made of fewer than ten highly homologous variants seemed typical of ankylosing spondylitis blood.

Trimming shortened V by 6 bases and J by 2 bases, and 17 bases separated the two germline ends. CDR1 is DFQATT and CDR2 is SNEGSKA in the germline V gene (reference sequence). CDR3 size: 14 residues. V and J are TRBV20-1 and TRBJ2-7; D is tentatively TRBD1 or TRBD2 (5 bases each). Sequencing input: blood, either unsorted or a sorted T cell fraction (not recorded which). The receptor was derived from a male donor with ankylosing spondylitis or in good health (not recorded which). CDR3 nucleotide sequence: TGCAGTGCCAGTAATACAGGAGGCCCCTACGAGCAGTACTTC. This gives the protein CSASNTGGPYEQYF.